This T cell receptor beta chain is drawn from a study of control samples from healthy donors and cancer patients. V lost 7 bases to trimming and J lost 2 bases; unmatched junction nucleotides: 4. The CDR3 has 14 amino acids. CDR1 and CDR2 (germline): LNHNV, YYDKDF (reference sequence). The table came from immunoSEQ multiplex PCR; TCRdb's copy has only in-frame clones and leaves some out. The sample lists 130,000 or so clones, about 88% occurring once. This chain joins TRBV15 and TRBJ1-5, with TRBD1 matching over 8 bases. The source of this sequence is a man aged 50 to 60 in good health. The specimen was blood. The CDR3 nucleotides read TGTGCCACCACTCAGACAGGGGGCAATCAGCCCCAGCATTTT. Amino acids: CATTQTGGNQPQHF.